A selection of T cell receptor beta chains follows, all from one sample in a study of cytotoxic CD8 clonotypes in ibrutinib-treated CLL. Generated by immunoSEQ multiplex PCR, the TCRdb table keeps only in-frame clones and is missing some. The sample includes 50,000 or so clones, roughly 83% of them seen just once. Sequenced here: PBMCs, sampled after 24 months of ibrutinib treatment. The receptors were gathered from a human donor with chronic lymphocytic leukemia. Each CDR3 is given with its conserved first and last residue. D genes are given only for firm matches. The size entry is marked missing in some rows and otherwise reads once, few, many or a size class.

j_gene	v_gene	abundance	len	d_gene	CDR3aa	CDR3nt
TRBJ2-3	TRBV7-9	NA	14	TRBD1	CASSLRGRGDTQYF	TGTGCCAGCAGCCTTAGGGGGCGCGGGGATACGCAGTATTTT
TRBJ2-7	TRBV19	NA	13	NA	CASSIGADYEQYF	TGTGCCAGTAGTATTGGGGCAGACTACGAGCAGTACTTC
TRBJ2-4	TRBV2	NA	18	NA	CASSDPGQSREAKNIQYF	TGTGCCAGCAGTGACCCCGGACAGTCTAGGGAAGCCAAAAACATTCAGTACTTC
TRBJ2-2	TRBV5-1	once	18	TRBD2	CASSPRGLAGERTGELFF	TGCGCCAGCAGCCCCCGAGGACTAGCGGGAGAGCGGACCGGGGAGCTGTTTTTT
TRBJ2-1	TRBV4-2	NA	14	NA	CASSQDRSNNEQFF	TGTGCCAGCAGCCAAGATAGGAGCAACAATGAGCAGTTCTTC
TRBJ2-7	TRBV30	NA	14	NA	CAWSRITSSSEQYF	TGTGCCTGGAGTCGTATTACTAGCTCTAGCGAGCAGTACTTC
TRBJ2-4	TRBV28	NA	16	NA	CASSSVQQVPKNIQYF	TGTGCCAGCAGTTCCGTACAACAGGTCCCCAAAAACATTCAGTACTTC
TRBJ1-3	TRBV5-8	few	14	NA	CASSLNNNANTIYF	TGTGCCAGCAGCTTGAATAACAACGCAAACACCATATATTTT
TRBJ2-1	TRBV29-1	NA	15	TRBD2	CSVEVPSGRRNEQFF	TGCAGCGTTGAAGTTCCTAGCGGGAGGAGGAATGAGCAGTTCTTC
TRBJ2-7	TRBV5-1	few	13	NA	CASSWDTTYEQYF	TGCGCCAGCAGCTGGGACACTACCTACGAGCAGTACTTC